This T cell receptor beta chain emerged from a study of blood T cell repertoires in COVID-19. Study-wide context: COVID-19 samples collected from the United States, Italy and Spain covered acute and convalescent phases.

Authors' data handling: Reference gene primer amplification yielded estimated nucleated cell counts. Clones were sequenced by immunoSEQ multiplex PCR, and TCRdb holds only the in-frame ones, with some missing. V and J calls and clone size are given by that table; D and trimming were obtained from the DNA. The sample includes 150,000 to 200,000 clones, about 86% of them seen just once. The clonotype comes from a man aged 50-60 years with active or convalescent COVID-19. The sample comprised peripheral blood.

CDR3 sequence (DNA): TGTGCCAGCAGTTTATATGGGAGCATGAACACTGAAGCTTTCTTT. It yields the protein CASSLYGSMNTEAFF. V is TRBV28 and J is TRBJ1-1; D gene uncertain. Germline CDR1 reads MDHEN; CDR2 reads SYDVKM. Between the trimmed V and J ends, which lost 1 base and 0 bases, there was a span of 9 bases. The CDR3 runs to 15 residues.